Each of the 20 T cell receptor beta chains below was sequenced from the same sample in a study of shared clonotypes between healthy human individuals. Libraries were prepared by immunoSEQ multiplex PCR; TCRdb keeps only in-frame clonotypes and omits some of them. This table has 2 million to 3 million clones, over 85% appearing once. The sample taken for sequencing was naive CD4+ T cells from PBMCs. The sample's subset: CD45RA+ positively selected. The receptors originated from a young man in good health. Some clones in this sample may be carry-over from other donors' samples.

The CDR3 is CASSLAGVRYF. In DNA form, the CDR3 reads TGCGCCAGCAGCTTGGCGGGTGTCCGGTACTTC. The gene calls are TRBV5-1 and TRBJ2-5, with D hard to call. Germline values: CDR1 SGHRS, CDR2 YFSETQ. The CDR3 is made up of 11 amino acids. V was trimmed by 0 bases and J by 13 bases, leaving 10 bases between them.

This chain joins TRBV30 and TRBJ2-2; D is undetermined. Trimming took 2 bases from V and 2 from J, leaving 6 bases between them. The CDR3 has 13 amino acids. Germline assignment: CDR1 GTSNPN and CDR2 SVGIG (reference sequence). CDR3 loop: CAWSLDNTGELFF. The CDR3 DNA reads as TGTGCCTGGAGTTTGGACAACACCGGGGAGCTGTTTTTT.

The chain carries TRBV27 and TRBJ2-1, with D possibly matching TRBD2 (6 bases). V was cut by 2 bases and J by 2 bases, with 10 bases left in between. CDR1 is MNHEY and CDR2 is SMNVEV in the germline V gene (reference sequence). CDR3 length equals 15 residues. The CDR3 protein is CASSLLALTYNEQFF. The CDR3 DNA follows: TGTGCCAGCAGTTTACTAGCGTTGACCTACAATGAGCAGTTCTTC.

This clone came up a few times. The rearrangement joins TRBV9 to TRBJ1-4; TRBD1 is a possible D gene (5 bases). Germline V gene sequence: CDR1 SGDLS, CDR2 YYNGEE. Trimming pared 0 bases from V and 11 bases from J, leaving 20 bases between. The length of the CDR3 is 16 residues. CDR3 DNA: TGTGCCAGCAGCGTAGGAGGGGCAGACCTAATGAAGAAACTGTTTTTT. Its protein product is CASSVGGADLMKKLFF.

The chain employs TRBV18 and TRBJ1-3; possibly TRBD1 for D (5 bases). Germline CDR1 and CDR2: KGHSH and LQKENI. Trimming took 8 bases from V and 0 from J, leaving 14 bases between them. This CDR3 comprises 15 residues. In DNA, the CDR3 is TGTGCCAGCGCAGGGCAGTGGAGCTCTGGAAACACCATATATTTT. Translation gives CASAGQWSSGNTIYF.

Only a few counts were recorded for this clone. In DNA, the CDR3 is TGTGCCAGCAGCCCACGGAGCCGGCAGAGCAATCAGCCCCAGCATTTT. This encodes CASSPRSRQSNQPQHF. The genes are TRBV9 and TRBJ1-5; D unclear. The CDR3 is made up of 16 amino acids. Germline values: CDR1 SGDLS, CDR2 YYNGEE. Trimming left V 4 bases short and J 1 base short, with 15 bases between.

The CDR3 region has the DNA TGCGCCAGCAGTGCCCCTAGCGGGAGACTGGGCACAGATACGCAGTATTTT. This translates into CASSAPSGRLGTDTQYF. This sequence joins TRBV10-2 and TRBJ2-3; 10 nucleotides match TRBD2. Trimming cost V 4 bases and J 1 base; bases outside gene matches: 8. This CDR3 has 17 residues. Germline lookup yields CDR1 WSHSY and CDR2 SAAADI.

The chain recombines TRBV6-1 with TRBJ1-5; the match to TRBD1 covers 8 bases. Germline-derived CDR1 and CDR2 are MNHNS and SASEGT. This CDR3 has 15 residues. The V segment lost 6 bases and the J segment 4 bases; nucleotides outside the gene matches: 8. CDR3 in amino acids: CASSKGTGRNQPQHF. The CDR3 DNA is TGTGCCAGCAGCAAAGGGACAGGTAGGAATCAGCCCCAGCATTTT.

The V and J genes are TRBV27 and TRBJ2-5, with TRBD2 as a possible D gene (7 bases). V was clipped by 8 bases and J by 4 bases, with 20 bases between them. From germline, CDR1 is MNHEY and CDR2 SMNVEV (reference sequence). The CDR3 sequence is 15 residues long. This CDR3 reads CASRPWGGPGETQYF. DNA for the CDR3: TGTGCCAGCCGCCCCTGGGGGGGGCCGGGAGAGACCCAGTACTTC.

A note on this clone: The junction does not match germline at one end; this may be a read error. This chain uses TRBV7-9 with TRBJ2-7; 10 nucleotides align to TRBD2. Germline assignment: CDR1 SEHNR and CDR2 FQNEAQ (reference sequence). The CDR3 consists of 14 residues. This CDR3 reads CASSSSGSLGEQHF. In DNA, the CDR3 is TGTGCCAGCAGCTCTAGCGGGAGCTTAGGCGAGCAGCACTTC.

The chain joins TRBV2 to TRBJ1-2; TRBD1 aligns across 7 bases. This CDR3 is built from 13 residues. Per the germline V gene, CDR1 is SNHLY and CDR2 is FYNNEI. V lost 9 bases to trimming and J lost 0 bases; unmatched junction nucleotides: 4. The CDR3 nucleotides read TGTGCCAGTTACCAGGGGGCTAACTATGGCTACACCTTC. This gives the protein CASYQGANYGYTF.

The chain couples TRBV18 to TRBJ1-4; a possible D gene is TRBD1 (5 bases). Germline V gene sequence: CDR1 KGHSH, CDR2 LQKENI. Trimming cost V 3 bases and J 8 bases, with 16 bases left between them. CDR3 length: 15 residues. The CDR3 region is CASSPQRDGGEKLFF. Here the CDR3 DNA reads TGTGCCAGCTCACCCCAACGGGACGGGGGGGAAAAACTGTTTTTT. The whole variable domain, remainder taken from reference TRBV18 and TRBJ1-4, is NAGVMQNPRHLVRRRGQEARLRCSPMKGHSHVYWYRQLPEEGLKFMVYLQKENIIDESGMPKERFSAEFPKEGPSILRIQQVVRGDSAAYFCASSPQRDGGEKLFFGSGTQLSVL.

This chain connects TRBV28 to TRBJ2-2; D unresolved. The germline V gene encodes CDR1 MDHEN and CDR2 SYDVKM. The germline V and J ends were trimmed by 8 bases and 3 bases, with 13 bases remaining between them. CDR3 length: 14 residues. This CDR3 reads CASRRAPDTGELFF. The CDR3 DNA reads as TGTGCCAGCCGACGAGCCCCCGACACCGGGGAGCTGTTTTTT.

The chain employs TRBV30 and TRBJ1-6; D possibly corresponds to TRBD1 (5 bases). This CDR3 has 13 amino acids. The V end was cut by 6 bases, the J end by 4 bases, with 10 bases between. Germline loops: CDR1 GTSNPN, CDR2 SVGIG (reference sequence). CDR3 sequence reads: CACRGMYNSPLHF. The DNA for the CDR3 is TGTGCCTGTCGGGGGATGTATAATTCACCCCTCCACTTT. Full variable domain (missing parts from reference TRBV30 and TRBJ1-6): SQTIHQWPATLVQPVGSPLSLECTVEGTSNPNLYWYRQAAGRGLQLLFYSVGIGQISSEVPQNLSASRPQDRQFILSSKKLLLSDSGFYLCACRGMYNSPLHFGNGTRLTVT.

The CDR3 loop reads CASSLTLAGGTDTQYF. The CDR3 DNA is TGTGCCAGCAGCTTAACATTAGCGGGAGGCACAGATACGCAGTATTTT. The rearrangement links TRBV7-3 to TRBJ2-3; 9 nucleotides line up with TRBD2. Germline V gives CDR1 SGHTA, CDR2 FQGTGA. Trimming removed 0 bases from V and 1 base from J; junction bases left unmatched: 2. CDR3 length equals 16 residues.

This chain connects TRBV6-6 to TRBJ2-1; D is perhaps TRBD2 (5 bases). The CDR3 is 13 amino acids. V was trimmed by 6 bases and J by 6 bases, leaving 12 bases between them. CDR1 is MNHNY, CDR2 SVGAGI, per germline (reference sequence). CDR3 nucleotide sequence: TGTGCCAGCAGGACGGACGGAGGCAATGAGCAGTTCTTC. It translates to CASRTDGGNEQFF.

The chain couples TRBV19 to TRBJ2-5, with D perhaps TRBD2 (6 bases). From germline, CDR1 is LNHDA and CDR2 SQIVND (reference sequence). Trimming removed 3 bases at V and 5 bases at J, with 10 bases between. The CDR3 spans 13 residues. CDR3 amino acids: CASSMGGRETQYF. Here the CDR3 DNA reads TGTGCCAGTAGTATGGGGGGTAGGGAGACCCAGTACTTC. Variable domain in full (rest from reference TRBV19 and TRBJ2-5): DGGITQSPKYLFRKEGQNVTLSCEQNLNHDAMYWYRQDPGQGLRLIYYSQIVNDFQKGDIAEGYSVSREKKESFPLTVTSAQKNPTAFYLCASSMGGRETQYFGPGTRLLVL.

CDR3 sequence (DNA): TGTGCCAGCAACTCTAAGGGGTGGGTCCCCTTGTATACGCAGTATTTT. It is translated as CASNSKGWVPLYTQYF. J is TRBJ2-3 and V is TRBV28; weak D call: TRBD1 (5 bases). V was trimmed by 7 bases and J by 7 bases, leaving 24 bases between them. The length of the CDR3 is 16 residues. Germline values: CDR1 MDHEN, CDR2 SYDVKM.

This chain connects TRBV4-2 to TRBJ2-7; D possibly corresponds to TRBD2 (5 bases). Germline loops: CDR1 LGHNA, CDR2 YNFKEQ. The CDR3 is 12 residues long. The germline V and J ends were trimmed by 4 bases and 6 bases, with 10 bases remaining between them. This CDR3 is CASSPAVGEQYF. CDR3 in DNA: TGTGCCAGCAGCCCAGCGGTTGGCGAGCAGTACTTC.

The V call is TRBV5-1, the J call TRBJ1-4; maybe TRBD1 (5 bases). The V gene's germline CDR1 is SGHRS and CDR2 YFSETQ. Trimming pared 3 bases from V and 0 bases from J, leaving 6 bases between. The CDR3 is 14 residues long. The CDR3 bases are TGCGCCAGCAGCTGGACAACAACTAATGAAAAACTGTTTTTT. Translated, it gives CASSWTTTNEKLFF.